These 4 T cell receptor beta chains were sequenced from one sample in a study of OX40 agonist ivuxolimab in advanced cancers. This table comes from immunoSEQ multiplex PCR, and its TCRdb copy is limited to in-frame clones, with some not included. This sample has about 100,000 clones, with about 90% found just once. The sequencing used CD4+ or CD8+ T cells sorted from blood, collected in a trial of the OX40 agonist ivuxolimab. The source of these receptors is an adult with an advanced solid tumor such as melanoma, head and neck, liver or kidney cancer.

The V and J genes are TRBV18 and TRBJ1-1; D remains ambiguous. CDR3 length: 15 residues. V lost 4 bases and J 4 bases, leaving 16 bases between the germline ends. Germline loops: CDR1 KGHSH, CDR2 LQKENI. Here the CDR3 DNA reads TGTGCCAGCTCACTAACCCGTTCAGAGGGCACTGAAGCTTTCTTT. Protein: CASSLTRSEGTEAFF.

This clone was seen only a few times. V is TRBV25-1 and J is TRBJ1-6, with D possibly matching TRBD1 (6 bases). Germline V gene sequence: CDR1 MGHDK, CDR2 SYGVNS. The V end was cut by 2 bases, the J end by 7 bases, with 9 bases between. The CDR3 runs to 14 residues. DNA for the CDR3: TGTGCCAGCAGTGAAATCAGGGGCAATTCACCCCTCCACTTT. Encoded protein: CASSEIRGNSPLHF.

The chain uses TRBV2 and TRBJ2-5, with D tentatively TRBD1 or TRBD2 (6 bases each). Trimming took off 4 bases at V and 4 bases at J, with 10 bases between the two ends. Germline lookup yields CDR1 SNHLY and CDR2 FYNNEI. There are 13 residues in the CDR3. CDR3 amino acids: CASSAGARETQYF. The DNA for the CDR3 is TGTGCCAGCAGTGCGGGGGCGCGAGAGACCCAGTACTTC. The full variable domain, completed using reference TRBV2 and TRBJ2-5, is EPEVTQTPSHQVTQMGQEVILRCVPISNHLYFYWYRQILGQKVEFLVSFYNNEISEKSEIFDDQFSVERPDGSNFTLKIRSTKLEDSAMYFCASSAGARETQYFGPGTRLLVL.

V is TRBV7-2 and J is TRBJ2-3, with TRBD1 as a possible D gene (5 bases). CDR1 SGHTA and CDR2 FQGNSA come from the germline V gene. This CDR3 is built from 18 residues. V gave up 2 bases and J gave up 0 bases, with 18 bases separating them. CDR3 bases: TGTGCCAGCAGCTTACGTGGACGGACACATTCTAGCACAGATACGCAGTATTTT. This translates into CASSLRGRTHSSTDTQYF.